Shown below are 12 T cell receptor beta chains from a single sample sequenced in a study of blood T cell repertoires in COVID-19. The data were produced by immunoSEQ multiplex PCR, yet TCRdb's version contains in-frame clones alone and is incomplete. Of 390,000 or so clones listed, more than 80% are singletons. Sequenced material: peripheral blood. Every receptor here comes from a woman in her thirties with active or convalescent COVID-19.

This chain links TRBV28 with TRBJ2-5, with D perhaps TRBD1 (6 bases). The CDR3 sequence is 14 residues long. Trimming shortened V by 5 bases and J by 1 base, and 11 bases separated the two germline ends. Germline values: CDR1 MDHEN, CDR2 SYDVKM. This chain's CDR3 is CASSNGQTQETQYF. Here the CDR3 DNA reads TGTGCCAGCAGTAACGGACAGACCCAAGAGACCCAGTACTTC.

The chain couples TRBV19 to TRBJ1-1; perhaps TRBD1 as D (5 bases). V was pared by 3 bases and J by 1 base, with 9 bases between. The CDR3 covers 14 residues. The germline gives CDR1 LNHDA, CDR2 SQIVND (reference sequence). Here the CDR3 reads CASSISDTNTEAFF. In nucleotides, the CDR3 is TGTGCCAGTAGTATTTCGGACACGAACACTGAAGCTTTCTTT.

The genes are TRBV5-1 and TRBJ1-2; the D gene is possibly TRBD1 (6 bases). V dropped 1 base and J dropped 3 bases, with 10 bases sitting between them. CDR3 size: 14 residues. Germline V gene lookup returns CDR1 SGHRS and CDR2 YFSETQ. The CDR3 DNA follows: TGCGCCAGCAGCTTGTCCCCAGGGGACTATGGCTACACCTTC. As protein: CASSLSPGDYGYTF.

The chain couples TRBV3-1 (or the pseudogene TRBV3-2) to TRBJ2-1; 10 bases map to TRBD2. V was pared by 1 base and J by 9 bases, with 6 bases of the junction left unmatched. CDR3 length: 15 amino acids. The germline V gene has CDR1 LGHDT and CDR2 YNNKEL (reference sequence). The CDR3 sequence is CASSQVLAGSSEQFF. In nucleotides, the CDR3 is TGTGCCAGCAGCCAAGTACTAGCGGGGAGTAGTGAGCAGTTCTTC.

The chain has TRBV24-1 and TRBJ1-2; 11 positions match TRBD1. With 9 bases clipped from V and 7 bases from J, the junction kept 12 bases outside the gene matches. Germline CDR1 reads KGHDR; CDR2 reads SFDVKD. The CDR3 covers 15 residues. CDR3 nucleotides: TGTGCCACCCACGCATCCGGACAGGGGGCCCTTGGCTACACCTTC. It specifies CATHASGQGALGYTF.

This rearrangement joins TRBV29-1 to TRBJ2-3, with a tentative D call TRBD2 (5 bases). The CDR3 extends over 14 amino acids. CDR1 and CDR2 (germline): SQVTM, ANQGSEA. V was shortened by 5 bases and J by 2 bases, with 14 bases between the two germline ends. This CDR3 reads CSVRAGIITDTQYF. Here the CDR3 DNA reads TGCAGCGTTCGGGCGGGCATTATCACAGATACGCAGTATTTT.

V gene TRBV4-1 combines with J gene TRBJ2-1; TRBD2 agrees at 7 bases. The V segment lost 4 bases and the J segment 6 bases; nucleotides outside the gene matches: 6. This CDR3 contains 14 residues. Germline V gene data show CDR1 as MGHRA and CDR2 as YSYEKL. CDR3 amino acids: CASSLGGRVNEQFF. The CDR3 nucleotides are TGCGCCAGCAGCCTCGGGGGGAGGGTCAATGAGCAGTTCTTC.

This clone has a single count. The chain combines TRBV5-1 with TRBJ2-1; 8 bases line up with TRBD2. The V gene end was trimmed by 0 bases and the J gene end by 6 bases; junction bases not matched to a gene: 11. The length of the CDR3 is 17 residues. Germline V gene lookup returns CDR1 SGHRS and CDR2 YFSETQ. The CDR3 loop is CASSLGLAGTRLNEQFF. DNA for the CDR3: TGCGCCAGCAGCTTGGGTTTAGCCGGGACTAGGCTCAATGAGCAGTTCTTC.

The chain employs TRBV3-1 (or the pseudogene TRBV3-2) and TRBJ2-7, with TRBD2 matching 9 bases. The V and J ends lost 0 bases and 7 bases, in that order; junction bases with no gene match: 13. CDR3 length: 17 amino acids. Germline V gene data show CDR1 as LGHDT and CDR2 as YNNKEL (reference sequence). This CDR3 is CASSQDEPGAGGREQYF. CDR3 nucleotides: TGTGCCAGCAGCCAAGATGAACCTGGAGCGGGGGGCCGAGAGCAGTACTTC.

At least ten counts were recorded for this clone. The gene calls are TRBV30 and TRBJ2-1, with 7 positions matching TRBD1. The CDR3 runs to 13 residues. Trimming at V came to 8 bases and at J to 4 bases, leaving 8 bases not matched to a gene. The germline gives CDR1 GTSNPN, CDR2 SVGIG (reference sequence). The CDR3 loop is CAGKTGNYNEQFF. CDR3 bases: TGTGCCGGTAAGACAGGGAATTACAATGAGCAGTTCTTC.

Written as DNA, the CDR3 is TGTGCCAGCACCCTGGGACTAGCGGGAGGTCCCGGGGAGCTGTTTTTT. Its translation is CASTLGLAGGPGELFF. The V gene is TRBV6-6, the J gene TRBJ2-2, with TRBD2 matching over 15 bases. After removal of 7 bases from V and 6 bases from J, the junction contained 6 bases not matched to a gene. There are 16 residues in the CDR3. Germline assignment: CDR1 MNHNY and CDR2 SVGAGI (reference sequence).

This clone has a single count. The J gene is TRBJ1-5, the V gene TRBV2; TRBD1 might be the D (6 bases). Trimming removed 6 bases at V and 3 bases at J, with 12 bases between. The germline CDR1 and CDR2 sequences are SNHLY and FYNNEI. The CDR3 contains 14 residues. The CDR3 nucleotides read TGTGCCAGCAGCTACCGGGACAACAATCAGCCCCAGCATTTT. Residues: CASSYRDNNQPQHF.